This TCR beta chain appears in the sequencing data of a study of blood T cells in healthy people across ages. Study-wide results and caveats: The recorded TCR beta diversity per million T cells decreased in a roughly linear manner with age. In long-lived donors, naive CD4+ cell counts and diversity exceeded those of aged donors. The study regarded diversity estimates from one million T cells as underestimates.

In the case of this clonotype: Its specificity is unknown.

Trimming removed 6 bases at V and 2 bases at J, with 19 bases between. The germline V gene has CDR1 DFQATT and CDR2 SNEGSKA (reference sequence). The CDR3 totals 15 residues. With a J-beta primer mix and a sample-barcoded 5' primer, a second PCR ran about 7 to 12 cycles. TCRdb independently ran MiXCR on the 5' RACE reads; one entry per CDR3 protein. The sample shows 600,000 to 650,000 distinct CDR3 sequences, about 53% of them seen only once. Sequencing was performed on blood. The chain combines TRBV20-1 with TRBJ2-5; D might be TRBD1 (5 bases). The TCR comes from a man between 60 and 75 years old in good health. In DNA, the CDR3 is TGCAGTGCCGCTCCATTTAGGGGCCCTCAAGAGACCCAGTACTTC. Its translation: CSAAPFRGPQETQYF.